This T cell receptor beta chain came from a study of T cell repertoires in cytomegalovirus infection. Overall study: Public TCR beta signature analysis indicated the presence of both CMV infection and matching HLA type.

Trimming took off 0 bases at V and 3 bases at J, with 6 bases between the two ends. The CDR3 loop spans 13 amino acids. Germline CDR1 MNHEY, CDR2 SVGEGT. A single record per CDR3 protein comes from TCRdb applying MiXCR to the reads. The data hold around 250,000 distinct CDR3 sequences, with about 17% observed a single time. In this sample, this clonotype turned up a few times. Its antigen is unknown. General study findings and limits: Ex vivo responses were dominated by HLA-C-restricted CMV-specific TCR beta clonotypes.

The rearrangement joins TRBV6-2 or TRBV6-3 to TRBJ2-7, with D uncertain. Sample: CD8+ T cells from PBMCs. The sequence was obtained from a human donor in good health (CMV status not recorded). Some clones in this sample may be carry-over from other donors' samples. The CDR3 loop reads CASSYSLYYEQYF. Here the CDR3 DNA reads TGTGCCAGCAGTTACTCTCTGTACTACGAGCAGTACTTC.